This T cell receptor beta chain was retrieved from a study of CD8 T cells in Susac syndrome. CDR3 length: 16 residues. The germline gives CDR1 SGHTA, CDR2 FQGNSA. V was pared by 4 bases and J by 1 base, with 16 bases between. After extraction with the RNeasy kit, about 0.5 to 1 ug of the RNA was reverse transcribed using random hexamers. TCRdb used MiXCR to reprocess the immunoSEQ multiplex PCR reads, holding one entry per CDR3 protein. In the table there are 200,000 or so distinct CDR3 sequences, 90% to 95% of which are singletons. This clonotype was picked up one time. This clonotype originated in a human donor with multiple sclerosis. This chain uses TRBV7-2 with TRBJ1-1; tentatively, D is TRBD1 (5 bases). Sequenced sample: CD4+ T cells from PBMCs. The CDR3 coding sequence is TGTGCCAGCAGCTCTCGGTCCGGCGGGGCGAACACTGAAGCTTTCTTT. The encoded protein is CASSSRSGGANTEAFF.